This T cell receptor beta chain was profiled in a study of lymphopenia after photon versus proton radiotherapy. V lost 6 bases and J lost 4, with 13 bases in between. Per the germline V gene, CDR1 is MDHEN and CDR2 is SYDVKM. This CDR3 contains 14 residues. Sequencing used immunoSEQ multiplex PCR; TCRdb keeps in-frame clones, though not all of them. Of more than 70,000 clones listed, around 83% are singletons. The sample was peripheral blood, taken from a patient treated with proton-based radiotherapy. This clonotype originated in a man aged 55 to 70 with pancreatic cancer. The gene calls are TRBV28 and TRBJ1-5; D unresolved. The CDR3 DNA reads as TGTGCCAGCAGCCCTGCGGCAGTAAATCAGCCCCAGCATTTT. Its protein product is CASSPAAVNQPQHF. The complete variable domain, with remaining parts taken from reference TRBV28 and TRBJ1-5, reads DVKVTQSSRYLVKRTGEKVFLECVQDMDHENMFWYRQDPGLGLRLIYFSYDVKMKEKGDIPEGYSVSREKKERFSLILESASTNQTSMYLCASSPAAVNQPQHFGDGTRLSIL.